These 32 T cell receptor beta chains were all obtained from the same sample, sequenced in a study of patients with pleural tuberculosis. TCRdb re-derived calls from the reads in MiXCR, one entry per CDR3 protein. The table lists under 55,000 distinct CDR3 sequences, less than 9.5% of them singletons, with 15% to 20% in the top ten. These receptor sequences come from a human donor with pleural tuberculosis.

This clonotype was seen at least ten times. The V gene is TRBV6-1, the J gene TRBJ1-1; 11 nucleotides match TRBD1. The length of the CDR3 is 14 residues. V gave up 7 bases and J gave up 3 bases; unmatched junction bases: 4. Germline lookup yields CDR1 MNHNS and CDR2 SASEGT. The CDR3 is CASTQGQGDTEAFF. The CDR3 DNA is TGTGCCAGCACCCAGGGACAGGGGGACACTGAAGCTTTCTTT.

This clonotype came up many times. The rearrangement joins TRBV27 to TRBJ2-1; D is unresolved. V was clipped by 4 bases and J by 1 base, with 11 bases between them. Germline CDR1 MNHEY, CDR2 SMNVEV (reference sequence). This CDR3 contains 15 residues. CDR3 protein: CASSSLPSSYNEQFF. DNA of the CDR3: TGTGCCAGCAGTTCTCTTCCAAGTTCCTACAATGAGCAGTTCTTC.

This clonotype was counted at least ten times. The chain has TRBV25-1 and TRBJ1-3; unclear D gene. V was clipped by 4 bases and J by 5 bases, with 0 bases between them. The CDR3 spans 10 residues. Germline V gene data show CDR1 as MGHDK and CDR2 as SYGVNS. The CDR3 region is CASSGNTIYF. CDR3 in DNA: TGTGCCAGCAGTGGAAACACCATATATTTT.

This clonotype was counted only a few times. This chain joins TRBV9 and TRBJ2-7, with D tentatively TRBD1 (5 bases). The CDR3 length is 14 residues. With 4 bases removed from V and 1 base from J, the gap between germline ends came to 12 bases. CDR1 and CDR2 from the germline V gene are SGDLS and YYNGEE. CDR3 sequence: CASSPEQGSYEQYF. The DNA for the CDR3 is TGTGCCAGCAGCCCAGAGCAGGGTTCCTACGAGCAGTACTTC.

This clonotype has just a few counts. The CDR3 coding sequence is TGTGCCATCAGTGAGTCTGATGGGACTGAAGCTTTCTTT. Translation gives CAISESDGTEAFF. The J gene is TRBJ1-1, the V gene TRBV10-3; D is ambiguous. The V end lost 0 bases, the J end lost 5 bases, and 7 bases lay between the germline ends. This CDR3 is 13 amino acids long. Germline lookup yields CDR1 ENHRY and CDR2 SYGVKD.

The V and J genes are TRBV7-6 and TRBJ2-1, with D perhaps matching TRBD2 (6 bases). CDR1 and CDR2 (germline): SGHVS, FNYEAQ. Trimming left V 1 base short and J 3 bases short, with 7 bases between. This CDR3 is built from 14 residues. Here the CDR3 reads CASSLGGIYNEQFF. DNA of the CDR3: TGTGCCAGCAGCTTAGGCGGGATCTACAATGAGCAGTTCTTC.

This clonotype was seen ten or more times. The chain links TRBV20-1 to TRBJ2-3; no clear D. V was pared by 6 bases and J by 2 bases, with 6 bases between. The CDR3 spans 11 residues. The germline CDR1 and CDR2 sequences are DFQATT and SNEGSKA (reference sequence). CDR3 nucleotides: TGCAGTGCCATGTCCACAGATACGCAGTATTTT. This translates into CSAMSTDTQYF.

This clonotype was found many times. V is TRBV11-1 and J is TRBJ1-2, with 7 bases aligning to TRBD1. The CDR3 loop spans 14 amino acids. In germline, CDR1 is SGHAT, CDR2 FQDESV (reference sequence). The V and J ends lost 4 bases and 4 bases, in that order; junction bases with no gene match: 6. CDR3 loop: CASSSEGQVYGYTF. DNA of the CDR3: TGTGCCAGCAGCTCCGAAGGACAGGTCTATGGCTACACCTTC.

The rearrangement links TRBV10-2 to TRBJ2-7, with D unclear. Trimming removed 5 bases at V and 1 base at J, with 6 bases between. Germline values: CDR1 WSHSY, CDR2 SAAADI. The CDR3 loop spans 12 amino acids. The CDR3 loop is CASSFTSYEQYF. As DNA, the CDR3 is TGCGCCAGCAGTTTCACTTCCTACGAGCAGTACTTC.

Many counts were recorded for this clonotype. The chain recombines TRBV2 with TRBJ2-7, with TRBD1 matching over 7 bases. Losses at the gene ends were 4 bases for V and 1 base for J; bases not matched to a gene: 7. Germline V gene lookup returns CDR1 SNHLY and CDR2 FYNNEI. This CDR3 spans 15 amino acids. The chain's CDR3 is CASSGYRQGSYEQYF. In DNA form, the CDR3 reads TGTGCCAGCAGTGGTTACCGACAGGGTTCCTACGAGCAGTACTTC.

This clonotype was counted at least ten times. The chain employs TRBV11-2 and TRBJ2-3, with D possibly TRBD1 on 6 matching bases. The CDR3 runs 13 residues. Per germline, CDR1 SGHAT and CDR2 FQNNGV. Trimming removed 2 bases at V and 11 bases at J, with 14 bases between. DNA for the CDR3: TGTGCCAGCAGCTTACACAGGGACGACATGCAGTATTTT. It translates to CASSLHRDDMQYF.

This clonotype was observed many times. V is TRBV11-2 and J is TRBJ1-6; 11 bases fit TRBD1. The CDR3 runs to 14 residues. CDR1 and CDR2 (germline): SGHAT, FQNNGV. V shed 4 bases and J 10 bases; nucleotides not matched to a gene: 3. The CDR3, as DNA: TGTGCCAGCAGCTGGACAGGGGGCGGATCACCCCTCCACTTT. This encodes CASSWTGGGSPLHF.

This clonotype was observed a few times. The rearrangement joins TRBV5-1 to TRBJ2-1, with D unclear. Germline V gene lookup returns CDR1 SGHRS and CDR2 YFSETQ. The V gene lost 5 bases and the J gene lost 4 bases, with 10 bases spanning the gap. This CDR3 has 13 amino acids. CDR3 in DNA: TGCGCCAGCAGGCCCAATGAGTACAATGAGCAGTTCTTC. Translated: CASRPNEYNEQFF.

In its sample, this clonotype was seen many times. CDR3 in amino acids: CASSLLLSGSTDTQYF. In DNA, the CDR3 is TGTGCCAGCAGTTTACTGCTTAGCGGGAGCACAGATACGCAGTATTTT. The rearrangement joins TRBV12-3 or TRBV12-4 to TRBJ2-3; 7 bases map to TRBD2. With 2 bases clipped from V and 0 bases from J, the junction kept 5 bases outside the gene matches. The length of the CDR3 is 16 residues.

Judged by abundance, this clonotype is medium-sized. This chain connects TRBV20-1 to TRBJ1-5; D gene ambiguous. V dropped 0 bases and J dropped 1 base, with 7 bases sitting between them. The V gene's germline CDR1 is DFQATT and CDR2 SNEGSKA (reference sequence). This CDR3 spans 14 amino acids. In DNA, the CDR3 is TGCAGTGCTAGAGACCCCCGGAGCAATCAGCCCCAGCATTTT. As protein: CSARDPRSNQPQHF.

This clonotype was recorded many times. CDR3 nucleotide sequence: TGTGCCAGCTACAAACCGGGGGAGAGCTCCTACAATGAGCAGTTCTTC. Protein sequence: CASYKPGESSYNEQFF. The gene calls are TRBV25-1 and TRBJ2-1, with D possibly matching TRBD2 (6 bases). Trimming pared 8 bases from V and 0 bases from J, leaving 17 bases between. The CDR3 is made up of 16 amino acids. The germline CDR1 and CDR2 sequences are MGHDK and SYGVNS.

This sequence joins TRBV12-3 or TRBV12-4 and TRBJ1-5; maybe TRBD1 (6 bases). The CDR3 runs 14 residues. The germline V and J ends were trimmed by 5 bases and 3 bases, with 11 bases remaining between them. The CDR3 sequence: CASSPGHFNQPQHF. In nucleotides, the CDR3 is TGTGCCAGCAGTCCGGGACACTTCAATCAGCCCCAGCATTTT.

The sample holds many counts of this clonotype. The chain employs TRBV28 and TRBJ1-5, with TRBD1 matching over 7 bases. This CDR3 is 14 amino acids long. Germline V CDR1 and CDR2: MDHEN, SYDVKM. J lost 6 bases, V lost 3 bases, and 5 bases had no gene match. The CDR3 bases are TGTGCCAGCAGTTTGACAGGGTCGGGTCAGCCCCAGCATTTT. It codes for CASSLTGSGQPQHF. Drawing the rest from reference TRBV28 and TRBJ1-5, the complete variable domain is DVKVTQSSRYLVKRTGEKVFLECVQDMDHENMFWYRQDPGLGLRLIYFSYDVKMKEKGDIPEGYSVSREKKERFSLILESASTNQTSMYLCASSLTGSGQPQHFGDGTRLSIL.

This clonotype was picked up many times. The chain joins TRBV27 to TRBJ2-1; TRBD1 might be the D (6 bases). The germline CDR1 and CDR2 sequences are MNHEY and SMNVEV (reference sequence). Trimming shortened V by 2 bases and J by 9 bases, and 11 bases separated the two germline ends. The CDR3 spans 13 residues. The CDR3 nucleotides read TGTGCCAGCAGTTTAGGGGGCGTCGGTGAGCAGTTCTTC. Amino acids: CASSLGGVGEQFF.

This clonotype has at least ten counts. The V gene is TRBV6-1, the J gene TRBJ2-7, with D possibly TRBD1 on 5 matching bases. Trimming stripped 8 bases from V and 3 bases from J, with 14 bases between. The CDR3 length is 13 residues. From germline, CDR1 is MNHNS and CDR2 SASEGT. The CDR3, as DNA: TGTGCCAGCGGTCTTAACAGGTTCTACGAGCAGTACGTC. Its protein is CASGLNRFYEQYV.

This clonotype was recorded many times. V is TRBV7-3 and J is TRBJ2-1; D is perhaps TRBD1 or TRBD2 (5 bases each). This CDR3 has 16 amino acids. With 0 bases removed from V and 0 bases from J, the gap between germline ends came to 9 bases. CDR1 and CDR2 (germline): SGHTA, FQGTGA. The CDR3 DNA reads as TGTGCCAGCAGCTTAACCGAGGGACCCTCCTACAATGAGCAGTTCTTC. Protein sequence: CASSLTEGPSYNEQFF.

This clonotype was seen repeatedly, ten times or more. This chain links TRBV27 with TRBJ2-7; D may be TRBD1 (6 bases). Per germline, CDR1 MNHEY and CDR2 SMNVEV (reference sequence). Trimming shortened V by 2 bases and J by 2 bases, and 10 bases separated the two germline ends. This CDR3 has 14 residues. This chain's CDR3 is CASSLGQGPYEQYF. In DNA, the CDR3 is TGTGCCAGCAGTTTAGGCCAGGGGCCCTACGAGCAGTACTTC.

This clonotype was seen repeatedly, ten times or more. This chain links TRBV20-1 with TRBJ1-5; D unclear. Germline assignment: CDR1 DFQATT and CDR2 SNEGSKA (reference sequence). Between the trimmed V and J ends, which lost 7 bases and 3 bases, there was a span of 19 bases. This CDR3 contains 15 residues. DNA for the CDR3: TGCAGTGGAAAGGTTGGAGGAGCTTCCAATCAGCCCCAGCATTTT. This codes for CSGKVGGASNQPQHF.

This clonotype was observed many times. The chain employs TRBV14 and TRBJ1-1, with no clear D. V lost 1 base and J lost 8, with 5 bases in between. Germline-derived CDR1 and CDR2 are SGHDN and FVKESK. The CDR3 length is 11 residues. CDR3: CASSQGVEAFF. In DNA form, the CDR3 reads TGTGCCAGCAGCCAAGGCGTAGAAGCTTTCTTT. The whole variable domain, filled in from reference TRBV14 and TRBJ1-1, reads EAGVTQFPSHSVIEKGQTVTLRCDPISGHDNLYWYRRVMGKEIKFLLHFVKESKQDESGMPNNRFLAERTGGTYSTLKVQPAELEDSGVYFCASSQGVEAFFGQGTRLTVV.

The table lists this clonotype with many counts. The chain combines TRBV11-2 with TRBJ2-3; no clear D. V was pared by 6 bases and J by 1 base, with 14 bases between. Germline V CDR1 and CDR2: SGHAT, FQNNGV. This CDR3 is 15 amino acids long. DNA for the CDR3: TGTGCCAGCAGACCGGCCGGGTTCGGCACAGATACGCAGTATTTT. Protein sequence: CASRPAGFGTDTQYF.

In this sample, this clonotype turned up many times. The chain is built from TRBV11-1 and TRBJ2-3; D is ambiguous. Germline CDR1 is SGHAT and CDR2 is FQDESV (reference sequence). The CDR3 spans 12 residues. The V gene lost 5 bases and the J gene lost 6 bases, with 9 bases spanning the gap. CDR3 amino acids: CASSPFQDTQYF. CDR3 in DNA: TGTGCCAGCAGCCCGTTCCAGGATACGCAGTATTTT. The variable domain in full, with the rest retrieved from reference TRBV11-1 and TRBJ2-3, is EAEVAQSPRYKITEKSQAVAFWCDPISGHATLYWYRQILGQGPELLVQFQDESVVDDSQLPKDRFSAERLKGVDSTLKIQPAELGDSAMYLCASSPFQDTQYFGPGTRLTVL.

This clonotype was detected many times. V gene TRBV20-1 combines with J gene TRBJ1-1; 7 bases are shared with TRBD1. Germline CDR1 DFQATT, CDR2 SNEGSKA (reference sequence). V gave up 3 bases and J gave up 0 bases; unmatched junction bases: 7. This CDR3 contains 15 residues. CDR3 nucleotide sequence: TGCAGTGCTAGGGACAGGTGGGCGATGAACACTGAAGCTTTCTTT. Its translation is CSARDRWAMNTEAFF.

This clonotype was counted ten times or more. The V gene is TRBV11-1, the J gene TRBJ1-2; maybe TRBD1 (5 bases). This CDR3 contains 13 residues. Germline assignment: CDR1 SGHAT and CDR2 FQDESV (reference sequence). Trimming removed 3 bases at V and 2 bases at J, with 7 bases between. The CDR3 region is CASSLGENYGYTF. CDR3 nucleotide sequence: TGTGCCAGCAGCTTGGGGGAGAACTATGGCTACACCTTC.

Many counts were recorded for this clonotype. The chain combines TRBV27 with TRBJ2-1; 9 bases align to TRBD2. CDR3 length equals 14 residues. Unmatched junction bases numbered 3, after V lost 6 bases and J lost 3 bases. CDR1 is MNHEY, CDR2 SMNVEV, per germline (reference sequence). Written as DNA, the CDR3 is TGTGCCAGCAGACTAGCGGGCAACTACAATGAGCAGTTCTTC. This gives the protein CASRLAGNYNEQFF.

The gene calls are TRBV29-1 and TRBJ2-5; no reliable D call. Trimming took off 3 bases at V and 1 base at J, with 0 bases between the two ends. Germline V lookup: CDR1 SQVTM, CDR2 ANQGSEA. CDR3 length: 10 amino acids. The DNA of the CDR3 is TGCAGCGTTGACCAAGAGACCCAGTACTTC. It is translated as CSVDQETQYF.

This clonotype was counted only a few times. The chain combines TRBV29-1 with TRBJ2-3; the D call may be TRBD1 or TRBD2 (6 bases each). The V gene lost 7 bases and the J gene lost 4 bases, with 21 bases spanning the gap. Germline V CDR1 and CDR2: SQVTM, ANQGSEA. The CDR3 consists of 15 residues. CDR3 protein: CSESYVRGGADTQYF. DNA of the CDR3: TGCAGCGAATCCTATGTCAGGGGAGGCGCAGATACGCAGTATTTT.

This clonotype was detected many times. The J gene is TRBJ1-1, the V gene TRBV5-1; tentatively, D is TRBD1 (5 bases). V shed 4 bases and J shed 0 bases, with 10 bases lying between them. The CDR3 length is 14 residues. From germline, CDR1 is SGHRS and CDR2 YFSETQ. For the CDR3, the DNA is TGCGCCAGCAGCCCGCGACAGATGAACACTGAAGCTTTCTTT. Translating gives CASSPRQMNTEAFF.